This TCR beta chain was captured by sequencing in a study of blood T cell repertoires in COVID-19. As for the study in general: PBMCs, B-cell-depleted T cells, or T cells provided the cDNA or gDNA that made up the material.

The protocol was immunoSEQ multiplex PCR, while the TCRdb copy is restricted to in-frame clones and leaves out a portion. The sample shows 70,000 or so clones, roughly 77% of them seen only once. Germline V gene lookup returns CDR1 SGHNT and CDR2 YENEEA. V gave up 5 bases and J gave up 2 bases; unmatched junction bases: 5. The CDR3 extends over 14 amino acids. Specimen: peripheral blood. The TCR comes from a human donor in a cohort sampled during active COVID-19. The rearrangement links TRBV11-3 to TRBJ2-7, with 8 nucleotides matching TRBD1. The CDR3 sequence: CASSQGQATYEQYF. CDR3 nucleotide sequence: TGTGCCAGCAGCCAGGGACAGGCAACCTACGAGCAGTACTTC.